The 27 T cell receptor beta chains listed next were all sequenced from one sample in a study of patients and donors after allogeneic stem cell transplantation. TCRdb re-called the RT-PCR reads with MiXCR, one entry per CDR3 protein. The profile covers 800,000 to 1,000,000 distinct CDR3 sequences, with under 20% appearing a single time and under 6.5% taken by the ten largest. The sample was blood, either unsorted or a sorted T cell fraction (not recorded which). Every receptor here comes from a human donor who was either an allogeneic HSCT recipient or a stem cell or donor lymphocyte infusion donor (not recorded which). It is not recorded whose cells these are; they may come from a transplant donor.

This clonotype was counted a few times. J is TRBJ2-6 and V is TRBV4-1; D remains ambiguous. V was cut by 0 bases and J by 1 base, with 7 bases left in between. The CDR3 runs to 16 residues. Germline loops: CDR1 MGHRA, CDR2 YSYEKL. The CDR3 protein is CASSQDAESGANVLTF. The CDR3 DNA reads as TGCGCCAGCAGCCAAGATGCGGAATCTGGGGCCAACGTCCTGACTTTC.

This clonotype has at least ten counts. V is TRBV12-3 or TRBV12-4 and J is TRBJ1-5; D unclear. Trimming pared 4 bases from V and 2 bases from J, leaving 15 bases between. The CDR3 is 16 residues long. The CDR3 region is CASSSLWQFGNQPQHF. The CDR3 coding sequence is TGTGCCAGCAGTTCCCTTTGGCAGTTTGGCAATCAGCCCCAGCATTTT.

This clonotype was recorded a few times. This CDR3 is CASSLGLSSDYGYTF. The CDR3 coding sequence is TGTGCCAGCAGCTTGGGACTAAGTAGTGACTATGGCTACACCTTC. This chain joins TRBV5-5 and TRBJ1-2; D is ambiguous. Between the trimmed V and J ends, which lost 0 bases and 3 bases, there was a span of 12 bases. Germline V lookup: CDR1 SGHKS, CDR2 YYEKEE (reference sequence). The CDR3 spans 15 residues. Supplemented by reference TRBV5-5 and TRBJ1-2, the full variable domain reads DAGVTQSPTHLIKTRGQQVTLRCSPISGHKSVSWYQQVLGQGPQFIFQYYEKEERGRGNFPDRFSARQFPNYSSELNVNALLLGDSALYLCASSLGLSSDYGYTFGSGTRLTVV.

This clonotype was picked up a small number of times. The V and J genes are TRBV30 and TRBJ2-3; D may be TRBD2 (6 bases). CDR3 length: 14 residues. Germline lookup yields CDR1 GTSNPN and CDR2 SVGIG (reference sequence). V was shortened by 3 bases and J by 0 bases, with 10 bases between the two germline ends. This chain's CDR3 is CAWRLAGSTDTQYF. The CDR3 DNA reads TGTGCCTGGAGGTTGGCGGGGAGCACAGATACGCAGTATTTT.

The rearrangement uses TRBV2 and TRBJ2-7; D may correspond to TRBD1 or TRBD2 (5 bases each). The germline V and J ends were trimmed by 7 bases and 4 bases, with 17 bases remaining between them. Per the germline V gene, CDR1 is SNHLY and CDR2 is FYNNEI. This CDR3 has 14 amino acids. The CDR3 is CASTGTGTLYEQYF. The CDR3, as DNA: TGTGCCAGCACTGGGACGGGAACCTTATACGAGCAGTACTTC.

This clonotype was counted only a few times. The V gene is TRBV21-1, the J gene TRBJ1-2. TRBV21-1 constitutes a pseudogene. The CDR3 length is 14 residues. In nucleotides, the CDR3 is TGTGCCAGCAGCAAAGTAAGACCGGTTCAGCGCTACACCTTC. Its translation is CASSKVRPVQRYTF.

This clonotype was found many times. This chain joins TRBV12-3 or TRBV12-4 and TRBJ2-3; TRBD2 matches 7 bases. V was pared by 10 bases and J by 2 bases, with 12 bases of the junction left unmatched. This CDR3 region has 15 residues. CDR3 DNA: TGTGCCACAAAACTGACAGCGGGGCCCACAGATACGCAGTATTTT. This codes for CATKLTAGPTDTQYF.

This clonotype was picked up a small number of times. J is TRBJ2-1 and V is TRBV19, with a possible D match to TRBD2 (5 bases). V was shortened by 7 bases and J by 1 base, with 11 bases between the two germline ends. The CDR3 length is 14 residues. Germline CDR1 is LNHDA and CDR2 is SQIVND (reference sequence). The CDR3: CASTMRRSYNEQFF. The CDR3 DNA is TGTGCCAGTACGATGAGGAGGTCCTACAATGAGCAGTTCTTC.

This chain connects TRBV4-2 to TRBJ2-1; D unresolved. This CDR3 comprises 13 residues. Looked up from germline, CDR1 is LGHNA and CDR2 is YNFKEQ. V was shortened by 5 bases and J by 8 bases, with 13 bases between the two germline ends. The DNA of the CDR3 is TGTGCCAGCAGCAATAACCCCACCGATGAGCAGTTCTTC. Protein product: CASSNNPTDEQFF.

The V call is TRBV6-1, the J call TRBJ1-1; D gene ambiguous. Germline assignment: CDR1 MNHNS and CDR2 SASEGT. The CDR3 extends over 13 amino acids. The V end was cut by 4 bases, the J end by 4 bases, with 10 bases between. The CDR3 DNA is TGTGCCAGCAGTGGGTGGCCCCTCACTGAAGCTTTCTTT. As protein: CASSGWPLTEAFF.

V usage is TRBV13 and J usage is TRBJ2-7, with 7 bases lining up with TRBD2. The CDR3 spans 14 residues. Germline V gene lookup returns CDR1 PRHDT and CDR2 FYEKMQ (reference sequence). Trimming took 4 bases from V and 1 from J; bases not matched to a gene: 4. The CDR3 is CASSSGTMSYEQYF. In nucleotides, the CDR3 is TGTGCCAGCAGCTCCGGGACTATGTCCTACGAGCAGTACTTC.

The chain couples TRBV11-2 to TRBJ2-7; 11 bases are a match to TRBD2. Looked up from germline, CDR1 is SGHAT and CDR2 is FQNNGV. CDR3 length equals 16 residues. J lost 3 bases, V lost 5 bases, and 9 bases had no gene match. CDR3: CASSPMGLAAVYEQYF. The CDR3 DNA sequence: TGTGCCAGCAGCCCTATGGGACTAGCGGCCGTCTACGAGCAGTACTTC. Complete variable domain (other parts from reference TRBV11-2 and TRBJ2-7): EAGVAQSPRYKIIEKRQSVAFWCNPISGHATLYWYQQILGQGPKLLIQFQNNGVVDDSQLPKDRFSAERLKGVDSTLKIQPAKLEDSAVYLCASSPMGLAAVYEQYFGPGTRLTVT.

The chain links TRBV11-1 to TRBJ1-6; D gene ambiguous. Trimming took 5 bases from V and 6 from J, leaving 11 bases between them. The CDR3 spans 14 residues. Germline-derived CDR1 and CDR2 are SGHAT and FQDESV (reference sequence). The CDR3 loop reads CASSPPIPNSPLHF. The CDR3, as DNA: TGTGCCAGCAGCCCACCGATTCCTAATTCACCCCTCCACTTT.

The genes are TRBV7-3 and TRBJ2-7, with D possibly TRBD1 on 7 matching bases. The germline V gene has CDR1 SGHTA and CDR2 FQGTGA. Trimming left V 2 bases short and J 5 bases short, with 16 bases between. This CDR3 region has 15 residues. This CDR3 reads CASSLQPGGGHEQYF. Written as DNA, the CDR3 is TGTGCCAGCAGCTTACAACCAGGGGGAGGCCACGAGCAGTACTTC.

V usage is TRBV12-3 or TRBV12-4 and J usage is TRBJ1-2; 9 nucleotides align to TRBD1. CDR3 length equals 14 residues. J lost 3 bases, V lost 5 bases, and 4 bases had no gene match. The CDR3 loop is CASSHRDRDYGYTF. The CDR3 nucleotides are TGTGCCAGCAGTCACCGGGACAGGGACTATGGCTACACCTTC.

The rearrangement uses TRBV19 and TRBJ1-1; D call uncertain. Germline assignment: CDR1 LNHDA and CDR2 SQIVND (reference sequence). Trimming removed 0 bases at V and 10 bases at J, with 18 bases between. This CDR3 spans 15 amino acids. This CDR3 reads CASSIDIEGGIGAFF. In DNA, the CDR3 is TGTGCCAGTAGTATAGATATCGAAGGTGGGATCGGAGCTTTCTTT.

V gene TRBV2 combines with J gene TRBJ2-1, with 14 bases aligning to TRBD2. Per germline, CDR1 SNHLY and CDR2 FYNNEI. J was trimmed by 7 bases and V by 10 bases; bases with no gene match: 9. This CDR3 comprises 15 residues. The DNA for the CDR3 is TGTGCCAACCAACCGACTAGCGGGAGGGGGAATGAGCAGTTCTTC. Translating it yields CANQPTSGRGNEQFF.

This clonotype was detected only a few times. This chain joins TRBV5-1 and TRBJ1-1; 7 bases agree with TRBD1. The V gene's germline CDR1 is SGHRS and CDR2 YFSETQ. The ends lost 4 bases at V and 4 bases at J; junction bases unmatched: 10. CDR3 length: 15 amino acids. The CDR3 nucleotides are TGCGCCAGCAGCACCCGACAGGGAGGGAGCACTGAAGCTTTCTTT. Residues: CASSTRQGGSTEAFF. Combining the CDR3 with reference TRBV5-1 and TRBJ1-1 gives the whole variable domain KAGVTQTPRYLIKTRGQQVTLSCSPISGHRSVSWYQQTPGQGLQFLFEYFSETQRNKGNFPGRFSGRQFSNSRSEMNVSTLELGDSALYLCASSTRQGGSTEAFFGQGTRLTVV.

This clonotype was detected a few times. The chain combines TRBV29-1 with TRBJ1-4, with D possibly TRBD1 on 5 matching bases. V was pared by 2 bases and J by 8 bases, with 12 bases between. The CDR3 extends over 13 amino acids. Germline assignment: CDR1 SQVTM and CDR2 ANQGSEA. The CDR3 nucleotides are TGCAGCGTTGAACCAGGGTATGAGGAAAAACTGTTTTTT. This codes for CSVEPGYEEKLFF.

The chain has TRBV2 and TRBJ2-1; TRBD2 matches 10 bases. CDR3 length equals 14 residues. In germline, CDR1 is SNHLY, CDR2 FYNNEI. Losses at the gene ends were 8 bases for V and 8 bases for J; bases not matched to a gene: 9. Written as DNA, the CDR3 is TGTGCCAGCCGGGAGCGGGGGGGCCATGATGAGCAGTTCTTC. It yields the protein CASRERGGHDEQFF. Drawing the rest from reference TRBV2 and TRBJ2-1, the complete variable domain is EPEVTQTPSHQVTQMGQEVILRCVPISNHLYFYWYRQILGQKVEFLVSFYNNEISEKSEIFDDQFSVERPDGSNFTLKIRSTKLEDSAMYFCASRERGGHDEQFFGPGTRLTVL.

CDR3 nucleotide sequence: TGTGCCAGCAGCATAACTGACGAAAAACTGTTTTTT. It yields the protein CASSITDEKLFF. The chain couples TRBV7-9 to TRBJ1-4; D call uncertain. From germline, CDR1 is SEHNR and CDR2 FQNEAQ (reference sequence). The CDR3 length is 12 residues. With 5 bases removed from V and 8 bases from J, the gap between germline ends came to 9 bases.

The V gene is TRBV7-2, the J gene TRBJ2-7; the D gene is possibly TRBD2 (6 bases). Germline values: CDR1 SGHTA, CDR2 FQGNSA. This CDR3 has 15 residues. V lost 2 bases and J 2 bases, leaving 13 bases between the germline ends. The CDR3 DNA reads as TGTGCCAGCAGCTTAACGGGGGAGCGTGCCTACGAGCAGTACTTC. Its translation is CASSLTGERAYEQYF.

The chain carries TRBV7-7 and TRBJ2-5; TRBD1 matches 8 bases. Germline V gene sequence: CDR1 SSHAT, CDR2 FNYEAQ (reference sequence). The V segment lost 6 bases and the J segment 5 bases; nucleotides outside the gene matches: 11. The CDR3 loop spans 15 amino acids. This chain's CDR3 is CASSSQGDPMETQYF. The CDR3 DNA is TGTGCCAGCAGTTCACAGGGGGATCCAATGGAGACCCAGTACTTC.

The chain carries TRBV7-3 and TRBJ2-1; D perhaps matches TRBD1 (5 bases). Looked up from germline, CDR1 is SGHTA and CDR2 is FQGTGA. CDR3 length: 15 residues. The V end lost 1 base, the J end lost 5 bases, and 12 bases lay between the germline ends. The CDR3 DNA reads as TGTGCCAGCAGCTTAAGCCAGGACACTGACAATGAGCAGTTCTTC. It encodes CASSLSQDTDNEQFF.

This clonotype was seen a handful of times. The chain recombines TRBV6-2 or TRBV6-3 with TRBJ1-2; D is unresolved. Trimming removed 5 bases at V and 4 bases at J, with 17 bases between. This CDR3 comprises 15 residues. Germline assignment: CDR1 MNHEY and CDR2 SVGEGT. Here the CDR3 reads CASSKSLGSSYGYTF. In DNA, the CDR3 is TGTGCCAGCAGTAAGTCACTAGGATCGTCCTATGGCTACACCTTC.

The sample holds a few counts of this clonotype. The chain employs TRBV12-3 or TRBV12-4 and TRBJ1-1; D is uncertain. The CDR3 runs to 14 residues. V lost 1 base to trimming and J lost 1 base, with 7 bases between them. DNA for the CDR3: TGTGCCAGCAGTTTAGTCCTCTGGAACACTGAAGCTTTCTTT. This encodes CASSLVLWNTEAFF.

The rearrangement links TRBV6-1 to TRBJ2-1; a weak D match, TRBD2 (6 bases). The CDR3 covers 17 residues. Germline CDR1 is MNHNS and CDR2 is SASEGT. The V end was cut by 6 bases, the J end by 0 bases, with 18 bases between. The CDR3 is CASSPRDPGLSYNEQFF. In DNA form, the CDR3 reads TGTGCCAGCAGCCCTCGTGATCCGGGACTCTCCTACAATGAGCAGTTCTTC.